The 31 T cell receptor beta chains below all came from one sample that was sequenced in a study of OX40 agonist ivuxolimab in advanced cancers. Sequencing was performed with immunoSEQ multiplex PCR; in TCRdb, only in-frame clones are kept and a portion is missing. The sample yields fewer than 85,000 clones, more than 85% seen once. This sample comprised CD4+ or CD8+ T cells sorted from blood, obtained in a trial of the OX40 agonist ivuxolimab. Receptor source: an adult with an advanced solid tumor such as melanoma, head and neck, liver or kidney cancer.

This sequence joins TRBV6-5 and TRBJ1-1; D gene uncertain. The CDR3 length is 13 residues. With 2 bases removed from V and 3 bases from J, the gap between germline ends came to 7 bases. Germline V gene lookup returns CDR1 MNHEY and CDR2 SVGAGI. DNA of the CDR3: TGTGCCAGCAGTTACCGGCTTTACACTGAAGCTTTCTTT. Its protein product is CASSYRLYTEAFF.

CDR3 residues: CASSATSGRAYNEQFF. The DNA of the CDR3 is TGTGCCAGCAGCGCAACAAGCGGGAGGGCCTACAATGAGCAGTTCTTC. The rearrangement uses TRBV9 and TRBJ2-1; 10 positions match TRBD2. The length of the CDR3 is 16 residues. With V trimmed by 3 bases and J by 2 bases, 5 bases remained unmatched. Germline V gives CDR1 SGDLS, CDR2 YYNGEE.

The chain employs TRBV30 and TRBJ2-1; D ambiguous. The CDR3 totals 13 residues. CDR1 is GTSNPN, CDR2 SVGIG, per germline (reference sequence). Trimming stripped 5 bases from V and 9 bases from J, with 17 bases between. This CDR3 reads CAWGVLSGGEQFF. The CDR3 DNA sequence: TGTGCCTGGGGAGTTCTTTCGGGCGGTGAGCAGTTCTTC.

This clone appeared once. This chain joins TRBV18 and TRBJ2-7; D may be TRBD2 (6 bases). The length of the CDR3 is 15 residues. The V end lost 8 bases, the J end lost 2 bases, and 19 bases lay between the germline ends. Germline CDR1 reads KGHSH; CDR2 reads LQKENI. The CDR3, as DNA: TGTGCCAGCACCTCTCGAGGGACTGCTACCTACGAGCAGTACTTC. It codes for CASTSRGTATYEQYF.

V is TRBV6-1 and J is TRBJ1-5; D is ambiguous. Trimming left V 0 bases short and J 6 bases short, with 6 bases between. This CDR3 has 13 residues. Germline CDR1 reads MNHNS; CDR2 reads SASEGT. CDR3 bases: TGTGCCAGCAGTGAAGCTAGGCTTCAGCCCCAGCATTTT. Protein sequence: CASSEARLQPQHF.

The V gene is TRBV7-3, the J gene TRBJ2-7; D remains unclear. The length of the CDR3 is 13 residues. Germline V gene lookup returns CDR1 SGHTA and CDR2 FQGTGA. The V gene lost 0 bases and the J gene lost 3 bases, with 6 bases spanning the gap. The CDR3 sequence is CASSLTGGYEQYF. The CDR3 nucleotides read TGTGCCAGCAGCTTAACGGGTGGCTACGAGCAGTACTTC.

The chain joins TRBV6-5 to TRBJ2-2; D is unresolved. There are 13 residues in the CDR3. The V end lost 6 bases, the J end lost 4 bases, and 9 bases lay between the germline ends. CDR1 is MNHEY, CDR2 SVGAGI, per germline. CDR3 protein: CASRFRTTGELFF. The CDR3 nucleotides are TGTGCCAGCAGGTTTCGGACCACCGGGGAGCTGTTTTTT.

The chain employs TRBV6-6 and TRBJ2-2; no firm D call. CDR1 is MNHNY and CDR2 is SVGAGI in the germline V gene (reference sequence). The CDR3 has 14 amino acids. Trimming took off 7 bases at V and 0 bases at J, with 9 bases between the two ends. In DNA form, the CDR3 reads TGTGCCAGCATCTATAGACCGAACACCGGGGAGCTGTTTTTT. Its protein product is CASIYRPNTGELFF.

J is TRBJ2-3 and V is TRBV6-1; 8 bases map to TRBD2. CDR3 length equals 15 residues. Unmatched junction bases numbered 5, after V lost 3 bases and J lost 3 bases. The germline V gene encodes CDR1 MNHNS and CDR2 SASEGT. CDR3 in amino acids: CASSERERETDTQYF. CDR3 in DNA: TGTGCCAGCAGTGAGAGGGAGCGGGAGACAGATACGCAGTATTTT.

This chain joins TRBV28 and TRBJ1-5; D not certain. The germline gives CDR1 MDHEN, CDR2 SYDVKM. CDR3 length: 15 residues. Deletions cut 3 bases from V and 2 bases from J, with 11 bases between. CDR3 DNA: TGTGCCAGCAGTTTTCAAGGAGCGCGCAATCAGCCCCAGCATTTT. This encodes CASSFQGARNQPQHF.

The rearrangement uses TRBV4-2 and TRBJ2-7; no clear D. Germline CDR1 reads LGHNA; CDR2 reads YNFKEQ. This CDR3 comprises 14 residues. The ends were cut back, 2 bases at V and 9 bases at J, with 17 bases in the middle. The CDR3 sequence: CASSQRSTVDGQYF. In DNA form, the CDR3 reads TGTGCCAGCAGCCAAAGGAGCACAGTAGATGGGCAGTACTTC.

This chain joins TRBV7-2 and TRBJ1-4; perhaps TRBD1 as D (6 bases). The V gene lost 3 bases and the J gene lost 5 bases, with 10 bases spanning the gap. The germline gives CDR1 SGHTA, CDR2 FQGNSA. The CDR3 is 14 amino acids. The CDR3 coding sequence is TGTGCCAGCAGCTTTGCTGGACAGAATGAAAAACTGTTTTTT. Its translation: CASSFAGQNEKLFF.

This clone appeared once. The chain couples TRBV6-5 to TRBJ1-2; 7 bases fit TRBD1. The V gene's germline CDR1 is MNHEY and CDR2 SVGAGI. CDR3 length equals 14 residues. Germline trimming cut 6 bases from V and 1 base from J; bases unmatched to any gene: 5. CDR3 amino acids: CASSPGQSNYGYTF. Written as DNA, the CDR3 is TGTGCCAGCAGCCCGGGACAGAGTAACTATGGCTACACCTTC.

The chain links TRBV11-3 to TRBJ2-3, with D hard to call. The germline V gene has CDR1 SGHNT and CDR2 YENEEA. The CDR3 has 12 residues. Trimming pared 5 bases from V and 3 bases from J, leaving 6 bases between. The CDR3 nucleotides read TGTGCCAGCAGCCTAGGGACAGATACGCAGTATTTT. Translating it yields CASSLGTDTQYF.

V and J are TRBV5-1 and TRBJ2-3; 12 positions agree with TRBD2. Looked up from germline, CDR1 is SGHRS and CDR2 is YFSETQ. The length of the CDR3 is 16 residues. V dropped 2 bases and J dropped 6; count of bases not matched to a gene: 7. Written as DNA, the CDR3 is TGCGCCAGCAGCTTTCTAGCGGGAGGGCCTGTGGATACGCAGTATTTT. Translated, it gives CASSFLAGGPVDTQYF.

The V gene is TRBV10-2, the J gene TRBJ2-7; D possibly corresponds to TRBD2 (6 bases). The CDR3 sequence is 14 residues long. Trimming left V 6 bases short and J 0 bases short, with 12 bases between. Germline V gene data show CDR1 as WSHSY and CDR2 as SAAADI. Here the CDR3 reads CASRRLESSYEQYF. Written as DNA, the CDR3 is TGCGCCAGCAGGAGACTAGAAAGCTCCTACGAGCAGTACTTC.

The V and J genes are TRBV7-6 and TRBJ1-4, with D tentatively TRBD1 (5 bases). The CDR3 spans 14 residues. Germline values: CDR1 SGHVS, CDR2 FNYEAQ. V was cut by 5 bases and J by 4 bases, with 11 bases left in between. The CDR3, as DNA: TGTGCCAGCAGCATAGACAGCTATAATGAAAAACTGTTTTTT. Its translation is CASSIDSYNEKLFF.

V gene TRBV7-9 combines with J gene TRBJ2-1; 10 bases are shared with TRBD2. The CDR3 consists of 15 residues. In germline, CDR1 is SEHNR, CDR2 FQNEAQ (reference sequence). The V and J ends lost 6 bases and 3 bases, in that order; junction bases with no gene match: 5. The CDR3 DNA sequence: TGTGCCAGCAGGGAAGCTAGCGGGAGCTACAATGAGCAGTTCTTC. Protein sequence: CASREASGSYNEQFF.

The chain uses TRBV7-6 and TRBJ2-3, with D perhaps being TRBD1 or TRBD2 (5 bases each). Germline CDR1 SGHVS, CDR2 FNYEAQ. Trimming took 5 bases from V and 7 from J, leaving 16 bases between them. The CDR3 length is 14 residues. CDR3 nucleotide sequence: TGTGCCAGCAGCCCGAGACGAGGGGAGAATACGCAGTATTTT. As protein: CASSPRRGENTQYF.

The chain recombines TRBV30 with TRBJ1-4, with no clear D. This CDR3 is 12 amino acids long. The V end was cut by 0 bases, the J end by 7 bases, with 6 bases between. Germline CDR1 and CDR2: GTSNPN and SVGIG (reference sequence). Written as DNA, the CDR3 is TGTGCCTGGAGTGTTTTCGGTGAAAAACTGTTTTTT. Translating gives CAWSVFGEKLFF.

The chain joins TRBV4-2 to TRBJ2-3; D remains unclear. CDR1 is LGHNA and CDR2 is YNFKEQ in the germline V gene. The CDR3 spans 15 residues. V was trimmed by 4 bases and J by 4 bases, leaving 15 bases between them. The CDR3 nucleotides read TGTGCCAGCAGCCCCGAAAAGACTTGGGCAGATACGCAGTATTTT. Protein sequence: CASSPEKTWADTQYF.

The V call is TRBV18, the J call TRBJ1-1, with 10 bases matching TRBD1. The V segment lost 4 bases and the J segment 8 bases; nucleotides outside the gene matches: 4. Germline V gene data show CDR1 as KGHSH and CDR2 as LQKENI. CDR3 length: 13 residues. As DNA, the CDR3 is TGTGCCAGCTCACAGGGACAGGGGTACGAAGCTTTCTTT. Its protein product is CASSQGQGYEAFF. The full variable domain, completed using reference TRBV18 and TRBJ1-1, is NAGVMQNPRHLVRRRGQEARLRCSPMKGHSHVYWYRQLPEEGLKFMVYLQKENIIDESGMPKERFSAEFPKEGPSILRIQQVVRGDSAAYFCASSQGQGYEAFFGQGTRLTVV.

V and J are TRBV9 and TRBJ2-1; TRBD2 is a possible D gene (6 bases). This CDR3 region has 13 residues. The germline V gene has CDR1 SGDLS and CDR2 YYNGEE. V shed 5 bases and J shed 6 bases, with 12 bases lying between them. This CDR3 reads CASSTGTLNEQFF. The CDR3 nucleotides are TGTGCCAGCAGTACCGGGACTCTCAATGAGCAGTTCTTC.

The CDR3 here is CASSTNSGNTIYF. For the CDR3, the DNA is TGTGCCAGCAGCACAAACTCTGGAAACACCATATATTTT. The rearrangement links TRBV6-6 to TRBJ1-3; D is uncertain. This CDR3 is built from 13 residues. Trimming left V 6 bases short and J 0 bases short, with 6 bases between. CDR1 is MNHNY and CDR2 is SVGAGI in the germline V gene (reference sequence).

The rearrangement uses TRBV19 and TRBJ2-3, with D possibly matching TRBD2 (6 bases). Germline CDR1 reads LNHDA; CDR2 reads SQIVND (reference sequence). Trimming stripped 8 bases from V and 0 bases from J, with 9 bases between. This CDR3 is 13 amino acids long. For the CDR3, the DNA is TGTGCCAGTCGGGACTGGAGCACAGATACGCAGTATTTT. Its translation: CASRDWSTDTQYF.

This sequence joins TRBV7-9 and TRBJ2-7; 7 bases are shared with TRBD1. Trimming at V came to 6 bases and at J to 5 bases, leaving 10 bases not matched to a gene. CDR1 SEHNR and CDR2 FQNEAQ come from the germline V gene (reference sequence). The CDR3 contains 14 residues. CDR3 amino acids: CASRPEDRLNEQYF. The CDR3 nucleotides are TGTGCCAGCAGACCCGAGGACAGGCTCAACGAGCAGTACTTC.

This chain links TRBV19 with TRBJ1-5; 10 nucleotides line up with TRBD1. Germline V gene sequence: CDR1 LNHDA, CDR2 SQIVND (reference sequence). J lost 1 base, V lost 6 bases, and 9 bases had no gene match. The CDR3 is 17 residues long. This CDR3 reads CASSTGTGDRSNQPQHF. The CDR3 nucleotides read TGTGCCAGTAGCACCGGGACAGGGGACAGGAGCAATCAGCCCCAGCATTTT.

The gene calls are TRBV5-1 and TRBJ2-3; no definite D call. The germline V gene has CDR1 SGHRS and CDR2 YFSETQ. V gave up 0 bases and J gave up 2 bases, with 1 base separating them. This CDR3 has 12 amino acids. The CDR3 DNA follows: TGCGCCAGCAGCTTGGCCACAGATACGCAGTATTTT. Protein product: CASSLATDTQYF.

This chain links TRBV5-1 with TRBJ2-7; a weak D match, TRBD2 (5 bases). Germline CDR1 and CDR2: SGHRS and YFSETQ. The V gene lost 2 bases and the J gene lost 5 bases, with 11 bases spanning the gap. This CDR3 has 13 amino acids. The DNA of the CDR3 is TGCGCCAGCAGCTTATCGGGAAAGAACGAGCAGTACTTC. Translating gives CASSLSGKNEQYF.

The chain carries TRBV4-3 and TRBJ1-1; D unclear. V shed 3 bases and J shed 0 bases, with 14 bases lying between them. The CDR3 sequence is 16 residues long. Per the germline V gene, CDR1 is LGHNA and CDR2 is YSLEER. Written as DNA, the CDR3 is TGCGCCAGCAGCCACGGTGGTTCGGGCATGAACACTGAAGCTTTCTTT. Translating it yields CASSHGGSGMNTEAFF.

The V call is TRBV28, the J call TRBJ1-5, with D possibly being TRBD1 (6 bases). V was pared by 2 bases and J by 1 base, with 18 bases between. The CDR3 is 18 amino acids. Per the germline V gene, CDR1 is MDHEN and CDR2 is SYDVKM. The CDR3 here is CASSLRALGTSSNQPQHF. The CDR3 region has the DNA TGTGCCAGCAGTTTAAGGGCGCTAGGGACATCCAGCAATCAGCCCCAGCATTTT.